The 24 T cell receptor beta chains presented below share a single source sample, sequenced in a study of read filtering for tumor transcriptome and immune sequencing. From roughly 0.4 ug of RNA, a library with molecular barcoded alpha/delta and beta/gamma adaptors was made. TCRdb re-called the reads with MiXCR, one entry per CDR3 protein. The top ten hold less than 45% of the sample, which has over 45,000 distinct CDR3 sequences, 20% seen once. The sequenced material came from a population of CD138-negative cells sorted from bone marrow. Receptors were obtained from a donor aged 40 or older with multiple myeloma.

This clonotype appeared once. Just one base apart from a much larger clone, this may be a read error. This sequence joins TRBV2 and TRBJ2-1, with TRBD2 matching 11 bases. Germline CDR1 reads SNHLY; CDR2 reads FYNNEI. CDR3 length equals 15 residues. Germline trimming cut 6 bases from V and 7 bases from J; bases unmatched to any gene: 8. This chain's CDR3 is CASRELAGVVNEQFF. The CDR3 DNA reads TGTGCCAGCAGAGAACTAGCGGGAGTAGTAAATGAGCAGTTCTTC.

The table lists this clonotype with many counts. The CDR3 region is CASSPPGQFNEKLFF. CDR3 nucleotide sequence: TGTGCCAGCAGTCCCCCCGGCCAGTTTAATGAAAAACTGTTTTTT. V and J are TRBV28 and TRBJ1-4; the D is unclear. Trimming took off 5 bases at V and 4 bases at J, with 14 bases between the two ends. This CDR3 is built from 15 residues. The germline CDR1 and CDR2 sequences are MDHEN and SYDVKM.

This clonotype was detected once. A much more abundant neighbour one base away suggests this may be a read error. The genes are TRBV2 and TRBJ2-4; 9 bases agree with TRBD2. The CDR3 consists of 13 residues. Germline V gives CDR1 SNHLY, CDR2 FYNNEI. The CDR3 protein is CASAGLAKYIQYF. CDR3 in DNA: TGTGCCAGCGCGGGACTAGCCAAATACATTCAGTACTTC.

The V gene is TRBV27, the J gene TRBJ2-6; D remains ambiguous. The CDR3 contains 16 residues. Trimming left V 0 bases short and J 2 bases short, with 8 bases between. Per the germline V gene, CDR1 is MNHEY and CDR2 is SMNVEV (reference sequence). CDR3 sequence: CASSLSAMAGANVLTF. The CDR3 bases are TGTGCCAGCAGTTTATCAGCCATGGCTGGGGCCAACGTCCTGACTTTC.

This clonotype has a count of ten or more. The rearrangement joins TRBV20-1 to TRBJ2-5; 8 bases fit TRBD1. The CDR3 spans 14 residues. Losses at the gene ends were 0 bases for V and 4 bases for J; bases not matched to a gene: 4. Germline lookup yields CDR1 DFQATT and CDR2 SNEGSKA (reference sequence). The CDR3 region has the DNA TGCAGTGCTAGAGAGGAGACAGGGGTAGAGACCCAGTACTTC. Its protein product is CSAREETGVETQYF.

Note on this clonotype: No conserved phenylalanine or tryptophan is present at the end of the CDR3, so a read error is the likely explanation. The chain carries TRBV19 and TRBJ2-7, with 9 positions matching TRBD2. V lost 6 bases, J lost 3 bases, and 6 bases stayed unmatched. Germline CDR1 is LNHDA and CDR2 is SQIVND (reference sequence). CDR3 size: 14 residues. CDR3 in DNA: TGTGCCAGTAGCATCTTAGCGGGAGACTACGAGCAGTACTCC. It translates to CASSILAGDYEQYS.

This clonotype was seen a few times. The V call is TRBV4-3, the J call TRBJ2-5, with D possibly TRBD1 on 6 matching bases. V was pared by 0 bases and J by 4 bases, with 9 bases between. The germline gives CDR1 LGHNA, CDR2 YSLEER. The CDR3 runs to 14 residues. The CDR3 spells CASSQDHRAETQYF. CDR3 nucleotide sequence: TGCGCCAGCAGCCAAGATCACAGGGCAGAGACCCAGTACTTC.

As to this clonotype: A single base separates this from a much larger clone, so it may be a read error. This sequence joins TRBV5-1 and TRBJ2-1, with D perhaps matching TRBD2 (5 bases). The CDR3 covers 15 residues. Per the germline V gene, CDR1 is SGHRS and CDR2 is YFSETQ. The CDR3 here is CVSSLEAGSYNEQFF. In DNA, the CDR3 is TGCGTCAGCAGCTTGGAGGCAGGTTCCTACAATGAGCAGTTCTTC.

This clonotype has just a few counts. The V gene is TRBV5-4, the J gene TRBJ2-2; 11 positions match TRBD2. The CDR3 has 15 amino acids. V was clipped by 1 base and J by 7 bases; unmatched bases: 3. CDR1 and CDR2 (germline): SGHNT, YYREEE (reference sequence). The CDR3 protein is CASSLPGTSGGELFF. The CDR3, as DNA: TGTGCCAGCAGCTTGCCGGGGACTAGCGGCGGGGAGCTGTTTTTT.

This clonotype was picked up many times. V usage is TRBV4-3 and J usage is TRBJ2-1; 8 bases are shared with TRBD2. V shed 0 bases, J shed 3 bases, and the junction held 4 bases outside the gene matches. Germline-derived CDR1 and CDR2 are LGHNA and YSLEER. This CDR3 has 16 residues. The CDR3 sequence: CASSQDGAGGYNEQFF. The DNA of the CDR3 is TGCGCCAGCAGCCAAGATGGGGCGGGAGGCTACAATGAGCAGTTCTTC.

V and J are TRBV19 and TRBJ2-1; possibly TRBD2 for D (6 bases). From germline, CDR1 is LNHDA and CDR2 SQIVND (reference sequence). The V gene lost 0 bases and the J gene lost 7 bases, with 10 bases spanning the gap. The CDR3 consists of 14 residues. CDR3 nucleotide sequence: TGTGCCAGTAGTATAGATCCTGGGGGGAATGAGCAGTTCTTC. Translating gives CASSIDPGGNEQFF.

This clonotype was observed at least ten times. The V call is TRBV20-1, the J call TRBJ2-3; D may be TRBD2 (5 bases). V gave up 6 bases and J gave up 4 bases, with 20 bases separating them. The germline V gene encodes CDR1 DFQATT and CDR2 SNEGSKA (reference sequence). The CDR3 consists of 15 residues. The CDR3 sequence: CSAHDTWAGADTQYF. The CDR3 region has the DNA TGCAGTGCCCACGACACGTGGGCGGGTGCAGATACGCAGTATTTT.

As for this clonotype: A far larger clone is a single base away, which makes a read error likely. V usage is TRBV11-2 and J usage is TRBJ2-1; D not resolved. Germline CDR1 and CDR2: SGHAT and FQNNGV. The CDR3 length is 14 residues. The CDR3 region is CASSLLTRYNELFF. The CDR3, as DNA: TGTGCCAGCAGCCTTTTGACCCGGTACAATGAGCTGTTCTTC.

This clonotype was detected ten times or more. The rearrangement uses TRBV14 and TRBJ1-1; perhaps TRBD1 as D (6 bases). The V end was cut by 0 bases, the J end by 6 bases, with 14 bases between. Germline loops: CDR1 SGHDN, CDR2 FVKESK. The CDR3 loop spans 15 amino acids. The CDR3 nucleotides are TGTGCCAGCAGCCAAGATCTCCGGCAGGGGTCTGAAGCTTTCTTT. Protein product: CASSQDLRQGSEAFF.

Ten or more counts support this clonotype. The chain couples TRBV2 to TRBJ2-3; TRBD1 is a possible D gene (5 bases). CDR1 is SNHLY and CDR2 is FYNNEI in the germline V gene. The CDR3 loop spans 14 amino acids. Trimming took off 6 bases at V and 0 bases at J, with 10 bases between the two ends. Here the CDR3 reads CASREQESTDTQYF. Here the CDR3 DNA reads TGTGCCAGCAGAGAACAGGAGAGCACAGATACGCAGTATTTT.

Concerning this clonotype itself: Because the CDR3 is missing its conserved closing phenylalanine or tryptophan, this is likely a read error. The gene calls are TRBV5-1 and TRBJ2-6; weak D call: TRBD1 (5 bases). The CDR3 loop spans 14 amino acids. Germline loops: CDR1 SGHRS, CDR2 YFSETQ. The CDR3 loop is CASNLYTGANVLTL. The CDR3 DNA reads as TGCGCCAGCAACCTATATACTGGGGCCAACGTTCTGACTCTC.

This clonotype was counted ten times or more. V usage is TRBV9 and J usage is TRBJ1-1, with a tentative D call TRBD1 (5 bases). Germline V gene lookup returns CDR1 SGDLS and CDR2 YYNGEE. The CDR3 length is 15 residues. V was cut by 4 bases and J by 1 base, with 14 bases left in between. The CDR3, as DNA: TGTGCCAGCAGCTCCGGGGGGGGGGAGAACACTGAAGCTTTCTTT. This sequence encodes CASSSGGGENTEAFF.

This clonotype was counted ten times or more. This CDR3 reads CASSLGSYEQYF. In DNA, the CDR3 is TGTGCCAGCAGCTTGGGCTCCTACGAGCAGTACTTC. The gene calls are TRBV7-9 and TRBJ2-7, with unresolved D. V lost 3 bases and J lost 0, with 3 bases in between. Germline CDR1 reads SEHNR; CDR2 reads FQNEAQ (reference sequence). This CDR3 has 12 residues.

CDR3 in amino acids: CASTGQGQRYEQYF. The CDR3 DNA follows: TGTGCCAGCACCGGACAGGGCCAAAGGTACGAGCAGTACTTC. The chain has TRBV6-2 or TRBV6-3 and TRBJ2-7; 8 nucleotides line up with TRBD1. This CDR3 has 14 amino acids. Germline V gene data show CDR1 as MNHEY and CDR2 as SVGEGT. The V and J ends lost 7 bases and 4 bases, in that order; junction bases with no gene match: 9.

This clonotype was observed many times. The genes are TRBV4-1 and TRBJ1-4; D ambiguous. Trimming left V 4 bases short and J 0 bases short, with 12 bases between. From germline, CDR1 is MGHRA and CDR2 YSYEKL. The CDR3 runs to 16 residues. The CDR3 coding sequence is TGCGCCAGCAGCCGAGTTGGTCCGGCAACTAATGAAAAACTGTTTTTT. Encoded protein: CASSRVGPATNEKLFF.

In this sample, this clonotype turned up many times. The V and J genes are TRBV2 and TRBJ2-7, with TRBD1 identical over 7 bases. The CDR3 spans 15 residues. V was clipped by 6 bases and J by 1 base; unmatched bases: 9. In germline, CDR1 is SNHLY, CDR2 FYNNEI. The CDR3 sequence is CASSQPGTVSYEQYF. In DNA form, the CDR3 reads TGTGCCAGCAGCCAACCCGGGACAGTTTCCTACGAGCAGTACTTC.

The chain recombines TRBV7-9 with TRBJ1-5, with TRBD1 matching 10 bases. Germline V gene lookup returns CDR1 SEHNR and CDR2 FQNEAQ (reference sequence). V lost 5 bases, J lost 4 bases, and 5 bases stayed unmatched. The CDR3 loop spans 15 amino acids. The CDR3 DNA reads as TGTGCCAGCAGCCCGACAGGGGGCTCTAATCAGCCCCAGCATTTT. Amino acids: CASSPTGGSNQPQHF.

This clonotype occurred many times. The chain employs TRBV19 and TRBJ1-1, with unresolved D. The CDR3 covers 14 residues. Germline lookup yields CDR1 LNHDA and CDR2 SQIVND (reference sequence). Deletions cut 5 bases from V and 3 bases from J, with 13 bases between. The CDR3 coding sequence is TGTGCCAGTAGTTCCTCCGGGCGATACACTGAAGCTTTCTTT. It is translated as CASSSSGRYTEAFF.

To note about this clonotype: A far bigger clonotype differs at one base, so this is likely a read error. This chain connects TRBV6-6 to TRBJ2-1, with D tentatively TRBD1 (5 bases). Trimming took 8 bases from V and 7 from J, leaving 21 bases between them. The CDR3 is made up of 15 amino acids. Per germline, CDR1 MNHNY and CDR2 SVGAGI (reference sequence). CDR3 sequence reads: CASGAFVTGGNEQFF. CDR3 coding DNA: TGTGCCAGCGGTGCATTTGTAACAGGTGGGAATGAGCAGTTCTTC.